This TCR beta chain was sequenced during a study of human T cells and chemical hapten exposure. About the study: For sensitization, 2% DPC was applied to a 2 cm by 2 cm patch of upper inner arm skin.

MiXCR, applied by TCRdb to the RACE reads, yields one record per CDR3 protein. This sample has fewer than 150,000 distinct CDR3 sequences; approximately 10% occur once, and the top ten carry approximately 1.3%. Indicated time point: patch test 2, 6 weeks after DPC sensitization. The sample's treatment: therapeutic diphenylcyclopropenone sensitization with weekly scalp DPC. This receptor was identified in a woman aged 45-65 years with alopecia areata. Some clones in this sample may be carry-over from other donors' samples. Material: whole blood, obtained in connection with sensitization to the hapten diphenylcyclopropenone (DPC).

CDR3 sequence (DNA): TGTGCCAGCAGTCTCCGGGACGACACAGATACGCAGTATTTT. It specifies CASSLRDDTDTQYF. The chain recombines TRBV27 with TRBJ2-3; either TRBD1 or TRBD2 may supply D (5 bases each). Germline V gene lookup returns CDR1 MNHEY and CDR2 SMNVEV (reference sequence). V gave up 5 bases and J gave up 2 bases, with 11 bases separating them. This CDR3 has 14 amino acids.